The text below deals with one TCR beta chain. Its antigen is not identified. The PCR made use of 60 Vbeta and 13 Jbeta primers. Using immunoSEQ multiplex PCR, the repertoire was profiled, and TCRdb retains in-frame clones only, with some absent. The sample consists of 160,000 or so clones, around four fifths of them appearing once. CDR3 size: 15 residues. The V end lost 3 bases, the J end lost 1 base, and 11 bases lay between the germline ends. In germline, CDR1 is SGHRS, CDR2 YFSETQ. These data come from a study of cytomegalovirus exposure and HLA in healthy donors. Whole-study results and caveats: Researchers left out some V segments, among them TRBV6-2 and TRBV6-3, as indistinguishable.

The sample consisted of PBMCs. The TCR comes from a woman aged 50 to 65 in good health and CMV-seronegative. This chain joins TRBV5-1 and TRBJ2-1; tentative D call: TRBD2 (5 bases). This chain's CDR3 is CASSSLGGSYNEQFF. As DNA, the CDR3 is TGCGCCAGCAGCTCCCTCGGCGGGTCCTACAATGAGCAGTTCTTC.